Presented here are 2 T cell receptor beta chains from one specimen sequenced in a study of CD8 T cells in Susac syndrome. An input of roughly 0.45 to 1 ug of RNA was subjected to reverse transcription using random hexamers. TCRdb re-derived calls from the immunoSEQ multiplex PCR reads in MiXCR, one entry per CDR3 protein. The sample comprises about 150,000 distinct CDR3 sequences, 85% to 95% of which are singletons, and 0.16% rests with the top ten. Material for sequencing was CD4+ T cells from PBMCs. Every receptor here comes from a human donor with Susac syndrome.

The CDR3 loop is CASSHGQVGQPQHF. CDR3 in DNA: TGTGCCAGCAGCCATGGGCAGGTTGGGCAGCCCCAGCATTTT. The chain couples TRBV3-1 to TRBJ1-5; D unresolved. This CDR3 region has 14 residues. V dropped 3 bases and J dropped 7 bases, with 13 bases sitting between them. CDR1 and CDR2 from the germline V gene are LGHDT and YNNKEL (reference sequence).

This sequence joins TRBV9 and TRBJ2-7; TRBD1 matches at 9 bases. The germline V gene encodes CDR1 SGDLS and CDR2 YYNGEE. The CDR3 runs to 14 residues. J gave up 7 bases and V 4 bases, and 9 bases lay outside the gene matches. The CDR3 region has the DNA TGTGCCAGCAGCACACAGGGGGCGTATGGAGAGCAGTACTTC. As protein: CASSTQGAYGEQYF. The whole variable domain, filled in from reference TRBV9 and TRBJ2-7, reads DSGVTQTPKHLITATGQRVTLRCSPRSGDLSVYWYQQSLDQGLQFLIQYYNGEERAKGNILERFSAQQFPDLHSELNLSSLELGDSALYFCASSTQGAYGEQYFGPGTRLTVT.